These 2 T cell receptor beta chains share one sample of origin, sequenced in a study of blood T cell repertoires in COVID-19. Sequencing was performed with immunoSEQ multiplex PCR; in TCRdb, only in-frame clones are kept and a portion is missing. The sample contains 200,000 to 250,000 clones, around three quarters of which appear only once. The specimen was peripheral blood. Source of these receptors: a woman aged 70-85 years with acute or convalescent COVID-19.

The chain uses TRBV24-1 and TRBJ2-1; 7 bases are a match to TRBD2. Germline CDR1 KGHDR, CDR2 SFDVKD. J was trimmed by 8 bases and V by 7 bases; bases with no gene match: 7. The CDR3 has 13 residues. The CDR3 region is CATSLGGKDEQFF. Here the CDR3 DNA reads TGTGCCACCAGCCTGGGGGGGAAAGATGAGCAGTTCTTC.

The V and J genes are TRBV2 and TRBJ2-1; TRBD2 matches 10 bases. With V trimmed by 1 base and J by 6 bases, 6 bases remained unmatched. Looked up from germline, CDR1 is SNHLY and CDR2 is FYNNEI. CDR3 length: 16 residues. The CDR3: CASSEVSGGGLNEQFF. CDR3 DNA sequence: TGTGCCAGCAGTGAAGTCAGCGGGGGGGGTCTCAATGAGCAGTTCTTC.